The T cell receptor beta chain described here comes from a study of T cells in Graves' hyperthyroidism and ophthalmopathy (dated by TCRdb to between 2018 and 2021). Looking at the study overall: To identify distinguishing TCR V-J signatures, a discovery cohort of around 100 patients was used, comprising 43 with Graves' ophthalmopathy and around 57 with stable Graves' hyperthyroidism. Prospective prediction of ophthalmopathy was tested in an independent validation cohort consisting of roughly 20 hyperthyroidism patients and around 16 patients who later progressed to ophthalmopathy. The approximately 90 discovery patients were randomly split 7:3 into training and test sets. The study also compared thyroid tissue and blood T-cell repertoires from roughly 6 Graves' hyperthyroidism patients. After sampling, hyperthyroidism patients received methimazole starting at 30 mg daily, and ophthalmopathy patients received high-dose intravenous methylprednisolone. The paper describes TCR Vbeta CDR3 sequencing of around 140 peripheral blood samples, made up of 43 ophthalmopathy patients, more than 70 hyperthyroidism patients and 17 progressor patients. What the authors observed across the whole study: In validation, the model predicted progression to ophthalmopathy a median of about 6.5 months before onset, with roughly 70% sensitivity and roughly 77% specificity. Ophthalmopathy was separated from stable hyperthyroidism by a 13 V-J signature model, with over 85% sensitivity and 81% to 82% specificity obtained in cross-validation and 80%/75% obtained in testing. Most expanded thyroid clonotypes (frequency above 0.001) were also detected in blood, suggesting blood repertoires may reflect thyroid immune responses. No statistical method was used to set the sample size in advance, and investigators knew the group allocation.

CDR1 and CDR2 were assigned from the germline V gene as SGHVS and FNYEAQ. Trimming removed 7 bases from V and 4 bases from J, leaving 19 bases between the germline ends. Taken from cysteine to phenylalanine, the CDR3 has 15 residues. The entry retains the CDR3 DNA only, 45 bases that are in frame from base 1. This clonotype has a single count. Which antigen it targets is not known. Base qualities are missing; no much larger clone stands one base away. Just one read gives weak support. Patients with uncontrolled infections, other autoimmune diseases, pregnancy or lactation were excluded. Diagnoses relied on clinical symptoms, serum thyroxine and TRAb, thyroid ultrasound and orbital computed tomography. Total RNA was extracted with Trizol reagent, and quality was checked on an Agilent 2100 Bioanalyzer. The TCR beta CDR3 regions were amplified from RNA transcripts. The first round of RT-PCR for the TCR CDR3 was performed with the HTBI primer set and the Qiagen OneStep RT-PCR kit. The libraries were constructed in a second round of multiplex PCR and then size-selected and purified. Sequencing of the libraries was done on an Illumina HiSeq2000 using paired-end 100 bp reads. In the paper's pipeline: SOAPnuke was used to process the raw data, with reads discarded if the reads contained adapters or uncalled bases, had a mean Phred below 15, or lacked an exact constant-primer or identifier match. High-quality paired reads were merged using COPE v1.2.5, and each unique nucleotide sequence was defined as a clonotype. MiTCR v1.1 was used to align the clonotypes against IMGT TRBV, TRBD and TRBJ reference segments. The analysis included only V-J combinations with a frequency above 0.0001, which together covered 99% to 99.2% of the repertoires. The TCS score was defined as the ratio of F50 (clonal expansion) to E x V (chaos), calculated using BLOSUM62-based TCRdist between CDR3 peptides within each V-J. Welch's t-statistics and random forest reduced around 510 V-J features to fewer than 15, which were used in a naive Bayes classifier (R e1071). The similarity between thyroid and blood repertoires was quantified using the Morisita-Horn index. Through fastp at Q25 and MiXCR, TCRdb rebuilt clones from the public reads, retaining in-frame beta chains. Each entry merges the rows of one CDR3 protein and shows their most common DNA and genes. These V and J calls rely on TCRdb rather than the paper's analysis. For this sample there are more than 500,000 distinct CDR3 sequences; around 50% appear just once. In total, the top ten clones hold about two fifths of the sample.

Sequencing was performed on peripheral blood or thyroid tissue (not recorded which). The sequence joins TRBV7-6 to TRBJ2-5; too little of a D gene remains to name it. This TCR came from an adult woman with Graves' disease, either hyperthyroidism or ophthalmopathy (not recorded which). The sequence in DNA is TGTGCCAGCACGTACGAGCCTGGGGTTGGAGAGACCCAGTACTTC. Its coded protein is CASTYEPGVGETQYF.